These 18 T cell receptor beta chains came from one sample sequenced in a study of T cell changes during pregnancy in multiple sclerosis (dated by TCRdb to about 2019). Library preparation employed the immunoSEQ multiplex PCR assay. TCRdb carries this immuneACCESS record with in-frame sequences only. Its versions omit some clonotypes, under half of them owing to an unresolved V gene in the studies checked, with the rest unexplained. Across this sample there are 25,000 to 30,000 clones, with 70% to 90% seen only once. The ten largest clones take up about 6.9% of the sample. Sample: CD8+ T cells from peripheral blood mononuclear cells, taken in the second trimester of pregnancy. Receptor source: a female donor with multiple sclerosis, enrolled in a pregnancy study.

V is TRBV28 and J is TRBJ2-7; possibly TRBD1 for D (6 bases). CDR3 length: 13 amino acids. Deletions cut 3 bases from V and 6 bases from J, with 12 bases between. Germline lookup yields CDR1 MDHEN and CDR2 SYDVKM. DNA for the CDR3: TGTGCCAGCAGTTTTTCAGGGGCTGTCGAGCAGTACTTC. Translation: CASSFSGAVEQYF.

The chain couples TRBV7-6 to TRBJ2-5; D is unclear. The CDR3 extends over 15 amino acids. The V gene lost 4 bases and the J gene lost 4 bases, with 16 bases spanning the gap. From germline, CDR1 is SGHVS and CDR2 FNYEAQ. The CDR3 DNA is TGTGCCAGCAGCTCGAGAGAAGTACCAGGAGAGACCCAGTACTTC. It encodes CASSSREVPGETQYF.

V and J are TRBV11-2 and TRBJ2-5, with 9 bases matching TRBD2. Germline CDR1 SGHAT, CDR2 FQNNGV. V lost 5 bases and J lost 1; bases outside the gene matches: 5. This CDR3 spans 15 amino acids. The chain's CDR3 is CASSASGDIQETQYF. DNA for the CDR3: TGTGCCAGCAGCGCTAGCGGGGATATCCAAGAGACCCAGTACTTC.

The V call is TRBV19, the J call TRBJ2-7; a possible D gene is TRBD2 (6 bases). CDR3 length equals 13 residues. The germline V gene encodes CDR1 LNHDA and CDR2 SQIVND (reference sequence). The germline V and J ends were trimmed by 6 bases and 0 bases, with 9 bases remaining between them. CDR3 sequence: CASSAGLSYEQYF. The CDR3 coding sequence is TGTGCCAGTAGCGCGGGGCTCTCCTACGAGCAGTACTTC.

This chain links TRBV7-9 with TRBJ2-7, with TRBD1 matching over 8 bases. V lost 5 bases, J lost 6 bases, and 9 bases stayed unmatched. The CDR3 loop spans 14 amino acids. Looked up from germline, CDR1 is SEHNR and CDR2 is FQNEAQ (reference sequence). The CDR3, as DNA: TGTGCCAGCAGCGCCACCGGACAGGGCTTCGAGCAGTACTTC. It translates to CASSATGQGFEQYF. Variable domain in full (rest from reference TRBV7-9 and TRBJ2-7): DTGVSQNPRHKITKRGQNVTFRCDPISEHNRLYWYRQTLGQGPEFLTYFQNEAQLEKSRLLSDRFSAERPKGSFSTLEIQRTEQGDSAMYLCASSATGQGFEQYFGPGTRLTVT.

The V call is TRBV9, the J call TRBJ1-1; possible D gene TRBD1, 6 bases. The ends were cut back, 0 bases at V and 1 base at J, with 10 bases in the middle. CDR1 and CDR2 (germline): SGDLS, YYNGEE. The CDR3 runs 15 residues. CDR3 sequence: CASSVVAGANTEAFF. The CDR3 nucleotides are TGTGCCAGCAGCGTAGTTGCAGGGGCGAACACTGAAGCTTTCTTT.

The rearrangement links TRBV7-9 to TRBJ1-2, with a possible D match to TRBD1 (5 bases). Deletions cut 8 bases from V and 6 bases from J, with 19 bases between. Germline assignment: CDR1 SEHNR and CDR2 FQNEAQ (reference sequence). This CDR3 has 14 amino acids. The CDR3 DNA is TGTGCCAGCTCATCCGGGGGGTACGGGAATGGCTACACCTTC. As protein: CASSSGGYGNGYTF.

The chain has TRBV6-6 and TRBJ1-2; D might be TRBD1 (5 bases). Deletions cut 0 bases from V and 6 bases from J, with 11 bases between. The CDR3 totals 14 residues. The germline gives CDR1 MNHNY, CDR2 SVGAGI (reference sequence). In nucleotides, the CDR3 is TGTGCCAGCAGTTACTCCAGCCAGACAGATGGCTACACCTTC. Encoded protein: CASSYSSQTDGYTF.

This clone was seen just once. In nucleotides, the CDR3 is TGTGCCAGCAGCTTAGATAGCAGGGGAAACACTGAAGCTTTCTTT. This gives the protein CASSLDSRGNTEAFF. The chain employs TRBV13 and TRBJ1-1, with a weak D call TRBD1 (6 bases). V was cut by 1 base and J by 2 bases, with 11 bases left in between. CDR3 size: 15 residues. Germline CDR1 and CDR2: PRHDT and FYEKMQ (reference sequence).

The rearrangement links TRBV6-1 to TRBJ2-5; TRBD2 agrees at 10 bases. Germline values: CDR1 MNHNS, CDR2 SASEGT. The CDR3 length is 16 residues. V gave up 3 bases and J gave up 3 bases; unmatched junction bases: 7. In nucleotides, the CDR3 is TGTGCCAGCAGTGACGCTAGCGGGAGTTTAGAAGAGACCCAGTACTTC. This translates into CASSDASGSLEETQYF.

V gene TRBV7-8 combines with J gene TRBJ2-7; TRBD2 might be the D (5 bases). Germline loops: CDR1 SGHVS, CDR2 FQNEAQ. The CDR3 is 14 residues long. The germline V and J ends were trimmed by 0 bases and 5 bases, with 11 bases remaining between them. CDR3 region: CASSLASGINEQYF. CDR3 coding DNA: TGTGCCAGCAGCTTAGCGTCGGGGATCAACGAGCAGTACTTC.

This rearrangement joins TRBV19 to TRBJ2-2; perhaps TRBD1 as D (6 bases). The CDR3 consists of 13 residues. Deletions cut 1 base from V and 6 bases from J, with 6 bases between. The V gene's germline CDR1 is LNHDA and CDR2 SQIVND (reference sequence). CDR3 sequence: CASSIAGAGELFF. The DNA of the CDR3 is TGTGCCAGTAGTATAGCAGGGGCCGGGGAGCTGTTTTTT.

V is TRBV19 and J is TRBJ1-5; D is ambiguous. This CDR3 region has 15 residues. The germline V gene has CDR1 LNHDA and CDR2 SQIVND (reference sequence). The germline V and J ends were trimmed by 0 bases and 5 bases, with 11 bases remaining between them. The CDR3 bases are TGTGCCAGTAGTATAGATCGGGAGGGAGATCAGCCCCAGCATTTT. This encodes CASSIDREGDQPQHF.

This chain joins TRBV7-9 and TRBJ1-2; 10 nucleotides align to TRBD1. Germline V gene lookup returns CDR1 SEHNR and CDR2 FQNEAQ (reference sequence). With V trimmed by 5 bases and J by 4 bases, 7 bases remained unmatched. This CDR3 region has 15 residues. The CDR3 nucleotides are TGTGCCAGCAGCCGCGGGACAGGGGTACCCTATGGCTACACCTTC. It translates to CASSRGTGVPYGYTF.

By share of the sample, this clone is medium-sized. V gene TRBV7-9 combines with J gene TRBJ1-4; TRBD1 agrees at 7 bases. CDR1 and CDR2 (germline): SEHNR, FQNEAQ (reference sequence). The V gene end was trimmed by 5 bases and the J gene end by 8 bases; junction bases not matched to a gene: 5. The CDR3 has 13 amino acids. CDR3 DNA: TGTGCCAGCAGCCGACAGGGATCGGAAAAACTGTTTTTT. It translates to CASSRQGSEKLFF. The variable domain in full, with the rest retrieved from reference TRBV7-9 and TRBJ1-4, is DTGVSQNPRHKITKRGQNVTFRCDPISEHNRLYWYRQTLGQGPEFLTYFQNEAQLEKSRLLSDRFSAERPKGSFSTLEIQRTEQGDSAMYLCASSRQGSEKLFFGSGTQLSVL.

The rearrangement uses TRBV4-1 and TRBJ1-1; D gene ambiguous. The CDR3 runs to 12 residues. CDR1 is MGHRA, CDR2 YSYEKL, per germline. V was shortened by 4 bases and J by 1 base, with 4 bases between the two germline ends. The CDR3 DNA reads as TGCGCCAGCAGCCCGGGGAACACTGAAGCTTTCTTT. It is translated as CASSPGNTEAFF.

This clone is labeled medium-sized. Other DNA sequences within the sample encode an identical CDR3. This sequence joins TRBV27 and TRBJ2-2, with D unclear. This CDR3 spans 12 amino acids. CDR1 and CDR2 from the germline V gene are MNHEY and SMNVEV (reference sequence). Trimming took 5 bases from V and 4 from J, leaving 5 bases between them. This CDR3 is CASSPLTGELFF. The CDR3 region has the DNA TGTGCCAGCAGTCCACTCACCGGGGAGCTGTTTTTT.

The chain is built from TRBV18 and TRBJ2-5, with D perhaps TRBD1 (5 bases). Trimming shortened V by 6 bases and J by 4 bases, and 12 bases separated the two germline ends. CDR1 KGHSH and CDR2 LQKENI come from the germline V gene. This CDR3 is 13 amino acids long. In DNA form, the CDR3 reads TGTGCCAGCTCGTCTCAGGGATCAGAGACCCAGTACTTC. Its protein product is CASSSQGSETQYF. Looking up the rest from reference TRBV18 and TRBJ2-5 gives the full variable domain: NAGVMQNPRHLVRRRGQEARLRCSPMKGHSHVYWYRQLPEEGLKFMVYLQKENIIDESGMPKERFSAEFPKEGPSILRIQQVVRGDSAAYFCASSSQGSETQYFGPGTRLLVL.